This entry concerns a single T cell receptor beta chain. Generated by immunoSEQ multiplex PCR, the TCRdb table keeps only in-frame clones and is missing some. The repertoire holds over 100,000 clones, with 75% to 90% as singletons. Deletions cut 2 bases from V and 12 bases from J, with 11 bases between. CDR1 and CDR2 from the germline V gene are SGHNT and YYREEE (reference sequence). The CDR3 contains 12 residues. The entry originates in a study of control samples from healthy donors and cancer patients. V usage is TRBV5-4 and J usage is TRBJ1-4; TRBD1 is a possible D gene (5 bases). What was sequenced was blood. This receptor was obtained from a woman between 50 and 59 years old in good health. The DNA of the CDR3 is TGTGCCAGCAGCTTTGACGGGGCGCAACTGTTTTTT. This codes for CASSFDGAQLFF.